Sequencing of this TCR beta chain was carried out in a study of blood T cell repertoires in COVID-19. Per the original data handling: Estimation of nucleated cell counts was performed using reference gene primer amplification. Here immunoSEQ multiplex PCR was the method, and the copy in TCRdb shows in-frame clones only, minus some. D and trimming come from the DNA, and the V and J calls and clone size come from that table. The sample records under 250,000 clones, roughly 86% being singletons. This CDR3 is built from 16 residues. V shed 0 bases, J shed 4 bases, and the junction held 8 bases outside the gene matches. Per the germline V gene, CDR1 is LNHNV and CDR2 is YYDKDF (reference sequence).

The sequencing sample was made of peripheral blood. This sequence originates from a middle-aged woman with acute or convalescent COVID-19. This chain connects TRBV15 to TRBJ2-7, with 8 bases aligning to TRBD2. CDR3 region: CATSRDVAGTRYEQYF. Written as DNA, the CDR3 is TGTGCCACCAGCAGAGATGTGGCAGGGACTAGGTACGAGCAGTACTTC.